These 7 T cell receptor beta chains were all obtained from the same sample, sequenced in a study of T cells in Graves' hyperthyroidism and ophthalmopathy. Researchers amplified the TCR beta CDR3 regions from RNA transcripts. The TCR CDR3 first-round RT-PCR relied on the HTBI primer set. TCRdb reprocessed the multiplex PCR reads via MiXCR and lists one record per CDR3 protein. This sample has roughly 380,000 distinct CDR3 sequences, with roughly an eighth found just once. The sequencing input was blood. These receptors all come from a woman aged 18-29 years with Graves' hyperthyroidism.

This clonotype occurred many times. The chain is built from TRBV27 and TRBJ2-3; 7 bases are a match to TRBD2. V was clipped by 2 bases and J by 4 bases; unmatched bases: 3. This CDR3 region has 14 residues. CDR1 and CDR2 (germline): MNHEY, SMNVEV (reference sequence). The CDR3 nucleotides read TGTGCCAGCAGTTTAGGTCTAGCGGCAGATACGCAGTATTTT. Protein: CASSLGLAADTQYF.

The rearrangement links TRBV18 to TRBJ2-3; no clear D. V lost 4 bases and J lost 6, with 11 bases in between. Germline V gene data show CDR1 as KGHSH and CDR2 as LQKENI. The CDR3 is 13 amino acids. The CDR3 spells CASSHTDQDTQYF. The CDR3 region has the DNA TGTGCCAGCTCACATACAGACCAGGATACGCAGTATTTT.

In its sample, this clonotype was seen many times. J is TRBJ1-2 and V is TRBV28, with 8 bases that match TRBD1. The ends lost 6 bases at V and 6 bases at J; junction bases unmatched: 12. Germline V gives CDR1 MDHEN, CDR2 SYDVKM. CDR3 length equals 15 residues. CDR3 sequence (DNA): TGTGCCAGCAGATCCCAGGGGGCGAGTAATAATGGCTACACCTTC. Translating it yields CASRSQGASNNGYTF.

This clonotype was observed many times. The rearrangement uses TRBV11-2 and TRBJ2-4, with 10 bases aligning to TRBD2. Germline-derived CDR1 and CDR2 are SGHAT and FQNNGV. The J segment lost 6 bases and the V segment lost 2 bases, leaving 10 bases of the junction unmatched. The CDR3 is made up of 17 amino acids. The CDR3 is CASSLLEAGGGGNIQYF. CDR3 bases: TGTGCCAGCAGCTTACTGGAAGCGGGAGGGGGGGGAAACATTCAGTACTTC.

In DNA form, the CDR3 reads TGTGCCAGCAGCCGAGCCTCCGCCATCCGAGTGCAGTACTTC. This gives the protein CASSRASAIRVQYF. The chain is built from TRBV5-6 and TRBJ2-7; D gene uncertain. Germline CDR1 reads SGHDT; CDR2 reads YYEEEE. The CDR3 covers 14 residues. Trimming shortened V by 4 bases and J by 9 bases, and 20 bases separated the two germline ends.

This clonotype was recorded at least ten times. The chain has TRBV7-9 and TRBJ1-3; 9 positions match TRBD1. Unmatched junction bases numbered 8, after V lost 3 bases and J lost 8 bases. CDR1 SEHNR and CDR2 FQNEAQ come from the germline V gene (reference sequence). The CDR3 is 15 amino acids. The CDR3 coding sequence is TGTGCCAGCAGCTTCCAAACAGGGGGCCTGCACACCATATATTTT. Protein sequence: CASSFQTGGLHTIYF.

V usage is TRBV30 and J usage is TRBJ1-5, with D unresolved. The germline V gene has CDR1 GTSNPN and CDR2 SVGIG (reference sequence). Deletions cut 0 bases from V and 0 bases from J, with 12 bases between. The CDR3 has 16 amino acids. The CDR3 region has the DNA TGTGCCTGGAGTGTACATTTGAGAGATAGCAATCAGCCCCAGCATTTT. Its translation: CAWSVHLRDSNQPQHF.